The 30 T cell receptor beta chains presented below share a single source sample, sequenced in a study of T cells in women clearing cervical HPV infection. This table comes from immunoSEQ multiplex PCR, and its TCRdb copy is limited to in-frame clones, with some not included. This sample's clone table lists under 50,000 clones. Source material: blood buffy coat. Receptors were obtained from a woman between 18 and 70 years old with a cervical HPV16 infection that either progressed to CIN3+ or cleared (not recorded which).

In regard to this clone: The read gets to within 3 residues of the CDR3 end, and the germline J gene fills in the rest. The chain employs TRBV7-2 and TRBJ1-2; tentative D call: TRBD1 (5 bases). This CDR3 contains 16 residues. Per germline, CDR1 SGHTA and CDR2 FQGNSA. Partial CDR3 DNA: TGTGCCAGCAGCTTAGCTGGGGCAGGGAATTCCTACGAC. Translated: CASSLAGAGNSYD. The CDR3 in full is CASSLAGAGNSYDYTF.

Of note for this clone: The read stops 3 residues short of the end of the CDR3; the missing end is completed from the germline J gene. The gene calls are TRBV5-1 and TRBJ2-1; maybe TRBD1 (5 bases). The CDR3 loop spans 14 amino acids. Germline-derived CDR1 and CDR2 are SGHRS and YFSETQ. Trimming shortened V by 4 bases and J by 6 bases, and 14 bases separated the two germline ends. The sequenced CDR3 bases are TGCGCCAGCAGCCAGGGTTCGTCAGGCAATGAG. This codes for CASSQGSSGNE. The full CDR3 is CASSQGSSGNEQFF.

The part of the CDR3 DNA that was read is TGTGCCAGCAGCCAAGTCGGGGTCGCGAGAACCGGGGAG. This gives the protein CASSQVGVARTGE. The CDR3 as a whole reads CASSQVGVARTGELFF. The chain has TRBV14 and TRBJ2-2; a weak D match, TRBD2 (5 bases). The CDR3 end lies 3 residues beyond the end of the read and is filled in from the germline J gene. The CDR3 contains 16 residues. CDR1 and CDR2 (germline): SGHDN, FVKESK. Trimming removed 1 base at V and 5 bases at J, with 14 bases between.

A note on this clone: The CDR3 end falls 3 residues outside the read, so it is completed with the germline J gene. J is TRBJ2-5 and V is TRBV11-3; TRBD2 matches at 11 bases. There are 14 residues in the CDR3. The V gene's germline CDR1 is SGHNT and CDR2 YENEEA. Trimming removed 4 bases from V and 4 bases from J; junction bases left unmatched: 2. The CDR3 here is CASSSGLAGETQYF. The sequenced CDR3 bases are TGTGCCAGCAGCTCTGGACTAGCGGGAGAGACC. Using reference TRBV11-3 and TRBJ2-5 for the parts outside the CDR3, the full variable domain is EAGVVQSPRYKIIEKKQPVAFWCNPISGHNTLYWYLQNLGQGPELLIRYENEEAVDDSQLPKDRFSAERLKGVDSTLKIQPAELGDSAVYLCASSSGLAGETQYFGPGTRLLVL.

Comments on this clone: The read comes to an end 3 residues before the CDR3 does, leaving the germline J gene to fill in the end. The chain uses TRBV6-2 or TRBV6-3 and TRBJ1-5; tentative D call: TRBD1 (5 bases). The CDR3 covers 14 residues. Deletions cut 2 bases from V and 7 bases from J, with 12 bases between. CDR1 and CDR2 from the germline V gene are MNHEY and SVGEGT. The CDR3 here is CASSYGGGEQPQHF. CDR3 DNA, as far as it was read: TGTGCCAGCAGTTACGGTGGAGGGGAACAGCCC.

Details on this clone: Coverage ceases 3 residues before the CDR3 finishes, and the germline J gene fills in the end. The chain combines TRBV30 with TRBJ2-3; 9 bases are a match to TRBD1. This CDR3 is built from 14 residues. Germline V gene lookup returns CDR1 GTSNPN and CDR2 SVGIG (reference sequence). The CDR3 bases that were read are TGTGCCTGGAGTGGGACAGGGGTTAATCAGCCG. It encodes CAWSGTGVNQP. The CDR3 in its entirety is CAWSGTGVNQPQYF.

As regards this clone: The CDR3 is cut off 3 residues early in the read; its end comes from the germline J gene. This chain links TRBV5-1 with TRBJ2-3, with 9 bases identical to TRBD2. There are 17 residues in the CDR3. Per germline, CDR1 SGHRS and CDR2 YFSETQ. The J segment lost 5 bases and the V segment lost 1 base, leaving 11 bases of the junction unmatched. The part of the CDR3 DNA that was read is TGCGCCAGCAGCTTGACCCATGGCGGGGGGGCAGTAGATACG. Amino acids: CASSLTHGGGAVDT. The entire CDR3 is CASSLTHGGGAVDTQYF. The full variable domain, with the rest looked up from reference TRBV5-1 and TRBJ2-3, is KAGVTQTPRYLIKTRGQQVTLSCSPISGHRSVSWYQQTPGQGLQFLFEYFSETQRNKGNFPGRFSGRQFSNSRSEMNVSTLELGDSALYLCASSLTHGGGAVDTQYFGPGTRLTVL.

Turning to this clone: The read ends 3 residues shy of where the CDR3 ends; the end is completed using the germline J gene. This chain joins TRBV20-1 and TRBJ2-3; TRBD2 agrees at 10 bases. The CDR3 contains 15 residues. V shed 6 bases, J shed 6 bases, and the junction held 12 bases outside the gene matches. Germline assignment: CDR1 DFQATT and CDR2 SNEGSKA (reference sequence). The sequenced part of the CDR3 DNA is TGCAGTGCCTCTCCCGGAGCGGGAGGGCCGGATACG. It encodes CSASPGAGGPDT. From start to end, the CDR3 is CSASPGAGGPDTQYF.

On this clone: The read falls 3 residues short of the CDR3 end, and the missing part is taken from the germline J gene. The chain is built from TRBV19 and TRBJ1-1; tentative D call: TRBD1 (5 bases). Deletions cut 6 bases from V and 3 bases from J, with 8 bases between. The germline V gene has CDR1 LNHDA and CDR2 SQIVND (reference sequence). The CDR3 covers 12 residues. The CDR3 bases that were read are TGTGCCAGTAGGTTACAGGACACTGAA. As protein: CASRLQDTE. The whole CDR3 is CASRLQDTEAFF.

Details on this clone: The CDR3 end lies 3 residues beyond the end of the read and is filled in from the germline J gene. V and J are TRBV30 and TRBJ1-5; D gene unclear. The V end lost 0 bases, the J end lost 7 bases, and 10 bases lay between the germline ends. This CDR3 region has 13 residues. The germline gives CDR1 GTSNPN, CDR2 SVGIG (reference sequence). This CDR3 is CAWSVGVNQPQHF. CDR3 bases read: TGTGCCTGGAGTGTCGGTGTGAACCAGCCC.

About this clone: The observed sequence ends 3 residues before the CDR3 terminus, with the missing tail filled in from the germline J gene. This chain connects TRBV11-2 to TRBJ1-2; 7 bases are shared with TRBD1. The CDR3 has 13 residues. V trimming: 2 bases; J trimming: 5 bases; junction bases outside the gene matches: 2. The germline V gene encodes CDR1 SGHAT and CDR2 FQNNGV. CDR3 sequence: CASSLSGGYGYTF. The DNA read from the CDR3 is TGTGCCAGCAGCTTATCAGGGGGGTATGGC. Supplemented by reference TRBV11-2 and TRBJ1-2, the full variable domain reads EAGVAQSPRYKIIEKRQSVAFWCNPISGHATLYWYQQILGQGPKLLIQFQNNGVVDDSQLPKDRFSAERLKGVDSTLKIQPAKLEDSAVYLCASSLSGGYGYTFGSGTRLTVV.

Turning to this clone: Sequencing ends 3 residues short of the CDR3 end; the germline J gene provides the rest. The chain is built from TRBV7-9 and TRBJ1-2, with a weak D call TRBD1 (6 bases). Germline V gene lookup returns CDR1 SEHNR and CDR2 FQNEAQ (reference sequence). This CDR3 region has 15 residues. The CDR3: CASSSLAGGGNDYTF. The CDR3 DNA, read in part, is TGTGCCAGCAGCTCTTTAGCGGGAGGGGGGAATGAC.

Points on this clone: The observed sequence ends 3 residues before the CDR3 terminus, with the missing tail filled in from the germline J gene. The genes are TRBV6-2 or TRBV6-3 and TRBJ2-3, with 7 positions matching TRBD2. V lost 2 bases to trimming and J lost 5 bases; unmatched junction nucleotides: 13. The CDR3 consists of 17 residues. Per germline, CDR1 MNHEY and CDR2 SVGEGT. CDR3 DNA (partial): TGTGCCAGCAGTTACCGAACCAGCGTGAGGACTAGAGATACG. Translating gives CASSYRTSVRTRDT. The whole CDR3 region reads CASSYRTSVRTRDTQYF.

Regarding this clone: The CDR3 end falls 3 residues outside the read, so it is completed with the germline J gene. This chain links TRBV7-9 with TRBJ1-2; TRBD1 agrees at 8 bases. From germline, CDR1 is SEHNR and CDR2 FQNEAQ (reference sequence). The CDR3 totals 15 residues. The sequenced part of the CDR3 DNA is TGTGCCAGCAGCCGACAGGGGACAGGCTCTACTGAC. Protein sequence: CASSRQGTGSTD. The whole CDR3 region reads CASSRQGTGSTDYTF.

Details on this clone: The read finishes 3 residues shy of the CDR3 end, and the germline J gene is used to complete it. The V gene is TRBV11-2, the J gene TRBJ2-2; D is unresolved. Germline V gene sequence: CDR1 SGHAT, CDR2 FQNNGV. The CDR3 is made up of 15 amino acids. Trimming removed 5 bases from V and 2 bases from J, with 12 bases in between. This CDR3 reads CASSKDVRNTGELFF. CDR3 DNA, as far as it was read: TGTGCCAGCAGCAAAGATGTCAGAAACACCGGGGAG.

Turning to this clone: The read comes to an end 3 residues before the CDR3 does, leaving the germline J gene to fill in the end. V usage is TRBV20-1 and J usage is TRBJ1-1, with a possible D match to TRBD1 (6 bases). Per germline, CDR1 DFQATT and CDR2 SNEGSKA (reference sequence). The CDR3 runs to 13 residues. Trimming cost V 3 bases and J 3 bases, with 11 bases left between them. Partial CDR3 DNA: TGCAGTGCTAGGGGAGAGGGGGACACTGAA. Its protein product is CSARGEGDTE. The CDR3 reads in full as CSARGEGDTEAFF.

A word on this clone: Read data end 3 residues before the CDR3 end; the end is taken from the germline J gene. The chain employs TRBV7-8 and TRBJ2-7; D not resolved. Germline V lookup: CDR1 SGHVS, CDR2 FQNEAQ. Trimming left V 5 bases short and J 2 bases short, with 7 bases between. The CDR3 extends over 12 amino acids. Here the CDR3 reads CASSRSPYEQYF. The DNA read from the CDR3 is TGTGCCAGCAGCCGGTCCCCCTACGAG.

Turning to this clone: The read terminates 3 residues ahead of where the CDR3 ends, so the germline J gene completes it. The chain has TRBV19 and TRBJ1-5; D unclear. The germline CDR1 and CDR2 sequences are LNHDA and SQIVND (reference sequence). The CDR3 runs 15 residues. With 1 base removed from V and 4 bases from J, the gap between germline ends came to 11 bases. The CDR3 here is CASSIVVGQNQPQHF. The CDR3 DNA, read in part, is TGTGCCAGTAGTATAGTTGTGGGCCAGAATCAGCCC.

Remarks on this clone: The sequenced fragment ends 3 residues before the CDR3 boundary, so the rest is inferred from the germline J gene. The rearrangement joins TRBV7-6 to TRBJ2-7; the D is unclear. The CDR3 covers 12 residues. In germline, CDR1 is SGHVS, CDR2 FNYEAQ. Trimming shortened V by 6 bases and J by 1 base, and 7 bases separated the two germline ends. Incomplete CDR3 DNA: TGTGCCAGCAGTACAGTATCCTACGAG. Protein: CASSTVSYE. The entire CDR3 protein reads CASSTVSYEQYF.

As regards this clone: The read terminates 3 residues before the CDR3 end, so the remaining end is supplied by the germline J gene. The chain uses TRBV7-8 and TRBJ2-7; D remains ambiguous. Trimming removed 3 bases at V and 4 bases at J, with 13 bases between. CDR3 size: 14 residues. The V gene's germline CDR1 is SGHVS and CDR2 FQNEAQ. The CDR3 here is CASSFGVQNYEQYF. Incomplete CDR3 DNA: TGTGCCAGCAGCTTTGGTGTACAGAATTACGAG.

Concerning this clone: The read is 3 residues too short to cover the CDR3 end, so that end is filled in from the germline J gene. The sample contains more than one DNA sequence encoding this CDR3. The chain links TRBV12-3 or TRBV12-4 to TRBJ2-1; 8 bases agree with TRBD1. The CDR3 loop spans 15 amino acids. Unmatched junction bases numbered 1, after V lost 2 bases and J lost 1 base. The CDR3 bases that were read are TGTGCCAGCAGTTTAACAGGGGGTTCCTACAATGAG. It encodes CASSLTGGSYNE. The complete CDR3 sequence is CASSLTGGSYNEQFF.

With regard to this clone: One junction end does not reproduce the germline sequence, and a read error may be involved. The missing CDR3 end, 3 residues past where the read stops, is filled in from the germline J gene. This chain links TRBV4-2 with TRBJ1-1, with 8 bases identical to TRBD1. The germline V gene encodes CDR1 LGHNA and CDR2 YNFKEQ. The CDR3 sequence is 17 residues long. The CDR3 sequence: CASSQDRDRLMNTEAFF. CDR3 DNA, as far as it was read: TGCGCCAGCAGCCAAGATCGGGACAGGCTCATGAACACTGAA.

Comment on this clone: Sequencing ends 3 residues short of the CDR3 end; the germline J gene provides the rest. The chain joins TRBV7-9 to TRBJ1-1, with a possible D match to TRBD1 (5 bases). The CDR3 sequence is 15 residues long. In germline, CDR1 is SEHNR, CDR2 FQNEAQ (reference sequence). The ends were cut back, 4 bases at V and 4 bases at J, with 16 bases in the middle. CDR3 loop: CASSSPRTQGTEAFF. CDR3 DNA, as far as it was read: TGTGCCAGCAGCTCCCCTCGAACGCAGGGCACTGAA.

Comment on this clone: At one end, the junction sequence differs from germline, possibly due to a read error. From the germline J gene comes the end of the CDR3, since the read stops 3 residues before it. The chain uses TRBV13 and TRBJ2-3; 9 bases fit TRBD2. The germline V gene has CDR1 PRHDT and CDR2 FYEKMQ (reference sequence). This CDR3 spans 15 amino acids. The part of the CDR3 DNA that was read is TGTGCCAGCAGGTTAGGTAGCGGGGGAGGAGATACG. It codes for CASRLGSGGGDT. The CDR3, in full, reads CASRLGSGGGDTQYF.

Notes on this clone: Coverage ceases 3 residues before the CDR3 finishes, and the germline J gene fills in the end. The chain uses TRBV18 and TRBJ2-3; D is unclear. This CDR3 contains 13 residues. In germline, CDR1 is KGHSH, CDR2 LQKENI. CDR3 bases read: TGTGCCAGCTCACCAGGGCGCGATCAGCCG. It yields the protein CASSPGRDQP. The whole CDR3 protein is CASSPGRDQPQYF.

On this clone itself: The CDR3 extends 3 residues past the end of the read, so its final part is completed from the germline J gene. The chain combines TRBV5-1 with TRBJ2-3; 14 nucleotides agree with TRBD2. The germline CDR1 and CDR2 sequences are SGHRS and YFSETQ. The CDR3 spans 18 residues. With 4 bases clipped from V and 0 bases from J, the junction kept 7 bases outside the gene matches. CDR3 sequence: CASSRTSGGFSSTDTQYF. Incomplete CDR3 DNA: TGCGCCAGCAGCCGGACTAGCGGGGGGTTCTCTAGCACAGATACG.

In the case of this clone: From the germline J gene comes the end of the CDR3, since the read stops 3 residues before it. The chain has TRBV6-1 and TRBJ2-7; 8 bases are a match to TRBD2. Germline loops: CDR1 MNHNS, CDR2 SASEGT. The CDR3 totals 15 residues. Unmatched junction bases numbered 7, after V lost 3 bases and J lost 3 bases. CDR3 in amino acids: CASSERVAGYYEQYF. The CDR3 bases that were read are TGTGCCAGCAGTGAGAGGGTAGCGGGATACTACGAG.

Turning to this clone: The read finishes 3 residues shy of the CDR3 end, and the germline J gene is used to complete it. The V call is TRBV18, the J call TRBJ1-2; D is unclear. Germline CDR1 is KGHSH and CDR2 is LQKENI. The CDR3 loop spans 13 amino acids. CDR3 DNA (partial): TGTGCCAGCTCACCTACCTTCTCCTACGAC. This encodes CASSPTFSYD. Given in full, the CDR3 is CASSPTFSYDYTF.

CDR3 amino acids: CASRKIPGQNNEQFF. Partial CDR3 DNA: TGCGCCAGCAGAAAGATTCCGGGACAGAACAATGAG. V and J are TRBV5-1 and TRBJ2-1, with 7 bases that match TRBD1. With the read ending 3 residues before the CDR3 end, the germline J gene is used to fill in that end. This CDR3 region has 15 residues. CDR1 SGHRS and CDR2 YFSETQ come from the germline V gene. The ends lost 5 bases at V and 5 bases at J; junction bases unmatched: 10.

Details on this clone: Read data end 3 residues before the CDR3 end; the end is taken from the germline J gene. The chain links TRBV20-1 to TRBJ1-6; 7 bases match TRBD1. V gave up 3 bases and J gave up 6 bases; unmatched junction bases: 5. Germline assignment: CDR1 DFQATT and CDR2 SNEGSKA (reference sequence). The CDR3 runs 14 residues. CDR3 protein: CSASTGVSNSPLHF. The sequenced part of the CDR3 DNA is TGCAGTGCTAGCACAGGGGTCTCTAATTCACCC.